These T cell receptor beta chains were read from a single sample in a study of identical twins. TCRdb ran MiXCR on the 5' RACE reads and lists one entry per CDR3 protein. Of fewer than 250,000 distinct CDR3 sequences in the sample, 9.4% are singletons; the top ten hold around 5%. The sample comprised memory (CD45RO+) T cells sorted from blood. The source is a woman aged 18-29 years in good health. Both conserved end residues are part of each CDR3. The D gene is left open where the match is weak. Size tells how often a clone was seen (once, few, many) or the class of an expanded clone, and some rows leave it out.

V	D	size	J	DNA	CDR3
TRBV3-1	-	-	TRBJ2-5	TGTGCCAGCAGCCAAGTGCCGTGGGTGGTTGAGACCCAGTACTTC	CASSQVPWVVETQYF
TRBV7-9	-	few	TRBJ1-1	TGTGCCAGCAGCTTAGATCTAGGCGGGAACACTGAAGCTTTCTTT	CASSLDLGGNTEAFF
TRBV27	TRBD2	-	TRBJ2-7	TGTGCCAGCAGTTCTCTTCTAGCGGGGGGCTACGAGCAGTACTTC	CASSSLLAGGYEQYF
TRBV3-1	TRBD1	few	TRBJ2-4	TGTGCCAGCAGCCAAGATTACAGGGGCATTCAGTACTTC	CASSQDYRGIQYF
TRBV3-1	-	few	TRBJ1-5	TGTGCCAGCAGCCAAGCAGGGAAAGGTCAGCCCCAGCATTTT	CASSQAGKGQPQHF
TRBV16	-	few	TRBJ1-2	TGTGCCAGCAGCCAATTACAGCTCTATGGCTACACCTTC	CASSQLQLYGYTF
TRBV5-5	-	few	TRBJ1-4	TGTGCCAGCAGCTCCCTACCCGGGACCGATGAAAAACTGTTTTTT	CASSSLPGTDEKLFF
TRBV12-3/TRBV12-4	-	many	TRBJ1-5	TGTGCCAGCAGCCCTGAGGGGGATCAGCCCCAGCATTTT	CASSPEGDQPQHF
TRBV12-3/TRBV12-4	TRBD2	few	TRBJ2-3	TGTGCCAGCAGTTCTAGCGGGGGGACCAGCACAGATACGCAGTATTTT	CASSSSGGTSTDTQYF
TRBV7-8	-	many	TRBJ2-7	TGTGCCAGCGGCTTTATAGGGGGGAACTCCTACGAGCAGTACTTC	CASGFIGGNSYEQYF
TRBV20-1	TRBD2	few	TRBJ2-5	TGCAGTGCTAGGGGGACTAGCGGGCTCCAAGAGACCCAGTACTTC	CSARGTSGLQETQYF